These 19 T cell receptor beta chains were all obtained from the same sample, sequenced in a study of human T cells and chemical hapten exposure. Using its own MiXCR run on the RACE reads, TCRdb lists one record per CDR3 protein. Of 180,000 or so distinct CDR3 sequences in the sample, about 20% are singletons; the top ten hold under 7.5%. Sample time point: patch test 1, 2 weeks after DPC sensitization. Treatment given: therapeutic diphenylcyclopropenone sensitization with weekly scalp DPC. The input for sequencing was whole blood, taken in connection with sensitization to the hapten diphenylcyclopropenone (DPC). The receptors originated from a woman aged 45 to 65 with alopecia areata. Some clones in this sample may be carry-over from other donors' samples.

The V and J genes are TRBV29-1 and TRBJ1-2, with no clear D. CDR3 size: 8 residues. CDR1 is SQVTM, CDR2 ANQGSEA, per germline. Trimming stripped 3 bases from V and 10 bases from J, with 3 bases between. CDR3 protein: CSVDAYTF. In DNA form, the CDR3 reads TGCAGCGTTGATGCCTACACCTTC.

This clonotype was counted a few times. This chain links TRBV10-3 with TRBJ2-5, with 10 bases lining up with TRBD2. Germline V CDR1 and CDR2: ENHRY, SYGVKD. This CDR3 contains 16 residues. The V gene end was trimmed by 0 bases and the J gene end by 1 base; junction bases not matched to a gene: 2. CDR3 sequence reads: CAISESLAGGQETQYF. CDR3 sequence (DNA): TGTGCCATCAGTGAGTCTTTAGCGGGAGGCCAAGAGACCCAGTACTTC.

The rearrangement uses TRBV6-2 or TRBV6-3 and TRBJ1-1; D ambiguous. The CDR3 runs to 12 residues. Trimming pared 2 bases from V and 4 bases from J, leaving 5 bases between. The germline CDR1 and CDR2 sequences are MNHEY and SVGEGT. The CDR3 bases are TGTGCCAGCAGTTACGTTGGCACTGAAGCTTTCTTT. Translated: CASSYVGTEAFF.

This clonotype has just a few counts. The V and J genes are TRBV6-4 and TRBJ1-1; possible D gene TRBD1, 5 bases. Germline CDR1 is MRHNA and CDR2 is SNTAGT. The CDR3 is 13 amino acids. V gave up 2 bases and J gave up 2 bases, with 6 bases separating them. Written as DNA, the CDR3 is TGTGCCAGCAGTGACCGGGACAACACTGAAGCTTTCTTT. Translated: CASSDRDNTEAFF.

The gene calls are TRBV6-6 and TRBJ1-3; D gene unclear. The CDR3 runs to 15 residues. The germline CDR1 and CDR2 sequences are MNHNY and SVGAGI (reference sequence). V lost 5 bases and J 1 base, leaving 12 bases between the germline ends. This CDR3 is CASSNTAGSGNTIYF. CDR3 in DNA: TGTGCCAGCAGTAATACGGCGGGGTCTGGAAACACCATATATTTT.

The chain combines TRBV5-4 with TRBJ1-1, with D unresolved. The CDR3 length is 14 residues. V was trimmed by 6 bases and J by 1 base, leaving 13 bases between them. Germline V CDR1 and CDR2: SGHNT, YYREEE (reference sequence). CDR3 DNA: TGTGCCAGCACCGCGGGCCGTCAGAACACTGAAGCTTTCTTT. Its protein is CASTAGRQNTEAFF.

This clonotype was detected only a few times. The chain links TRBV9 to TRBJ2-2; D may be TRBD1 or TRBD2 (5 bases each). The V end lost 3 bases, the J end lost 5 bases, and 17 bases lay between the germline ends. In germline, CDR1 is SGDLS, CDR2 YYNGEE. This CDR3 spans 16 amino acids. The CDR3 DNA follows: TGTGCCAGCAGCGAAGGAGTGGGGGTGCGTACCGGGGAGCTGTTTTTT. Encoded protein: CASSEGVGVRTGELFF.

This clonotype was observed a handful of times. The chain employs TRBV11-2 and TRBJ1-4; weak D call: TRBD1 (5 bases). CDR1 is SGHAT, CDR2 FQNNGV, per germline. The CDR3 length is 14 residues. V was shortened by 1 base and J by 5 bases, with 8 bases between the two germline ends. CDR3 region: CASSLVQGNEKLFF. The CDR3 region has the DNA TGTGCCAGCAGCTTAGTCCAGGGAAATGAAAAACTGTTTTTT.

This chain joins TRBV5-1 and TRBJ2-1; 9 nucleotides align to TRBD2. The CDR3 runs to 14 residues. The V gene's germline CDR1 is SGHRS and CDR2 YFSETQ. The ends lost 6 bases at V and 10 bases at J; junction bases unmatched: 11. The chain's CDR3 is CASMTTSGDGEQFF. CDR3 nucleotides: TGCGCCAGCATGACGACTAGCGGCGATGGGGAGCAGTTCTTC.

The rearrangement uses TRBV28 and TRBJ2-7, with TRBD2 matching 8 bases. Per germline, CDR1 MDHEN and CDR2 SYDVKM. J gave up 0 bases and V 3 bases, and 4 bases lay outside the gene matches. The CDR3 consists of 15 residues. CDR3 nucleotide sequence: TGTGCCAGCAGTTTCCCGGGAGGGAGCTCCTACGAGCAGTACTTC. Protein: CASSFPGGSSYEQYF.

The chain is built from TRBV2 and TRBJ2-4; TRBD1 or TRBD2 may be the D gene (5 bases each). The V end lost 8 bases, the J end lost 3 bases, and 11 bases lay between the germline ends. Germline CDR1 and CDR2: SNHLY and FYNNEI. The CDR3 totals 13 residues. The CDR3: CASGGTDKNIQYF. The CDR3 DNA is TGTGCCAGCGGGGGAACGGACAAAAACATTCAGTACTTC. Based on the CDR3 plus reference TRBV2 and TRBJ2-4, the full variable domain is EPEVTQTPSHQVTQMGQEVILRCVPISNHLYFYWYRQILGQKVEFLVSFYNNEISEKSEIFDDQFSVERPDGSNFTLKIRSTKLEDSAMYFCASGGTDKNIQYFGAGTRLSVL.

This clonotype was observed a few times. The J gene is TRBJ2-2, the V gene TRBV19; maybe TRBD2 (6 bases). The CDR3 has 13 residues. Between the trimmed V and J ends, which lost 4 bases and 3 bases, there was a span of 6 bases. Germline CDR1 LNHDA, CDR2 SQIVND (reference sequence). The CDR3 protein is CASSRLDTGELFF. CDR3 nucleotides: TGTGCCAGTAGTAGACTAGACACCGGGGAGCTGTTTTTT. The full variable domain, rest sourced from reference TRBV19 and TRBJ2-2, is DGGITQSPKYLFRKEGQNVTLSCEQNLNHDAMYWYRQDPGQGLRLIYYSQIVNDFQKGDIAEGYSVSREKKESFPLTVTSAQKNPTAFYLCASSRLDTGELFFGEGSRLTVL.

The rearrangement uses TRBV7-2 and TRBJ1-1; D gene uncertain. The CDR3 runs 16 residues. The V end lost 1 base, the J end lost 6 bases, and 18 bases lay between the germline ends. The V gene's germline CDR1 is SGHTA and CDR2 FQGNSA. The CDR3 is CASSLDSTTGGSEAFF. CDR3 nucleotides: TGTGCCAGCAGCTTAGACAGTACCACTGGAGGGTCTGAAGCTTTCTTT.

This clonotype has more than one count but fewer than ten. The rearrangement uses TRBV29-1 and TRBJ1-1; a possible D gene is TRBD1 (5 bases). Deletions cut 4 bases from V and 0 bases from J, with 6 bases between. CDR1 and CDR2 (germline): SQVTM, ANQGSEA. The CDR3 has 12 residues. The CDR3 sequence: CSVGGLNTEAFF. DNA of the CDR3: TGCAGCGTTGGGGGACTGAACACTGAAGCTTTCTTT.

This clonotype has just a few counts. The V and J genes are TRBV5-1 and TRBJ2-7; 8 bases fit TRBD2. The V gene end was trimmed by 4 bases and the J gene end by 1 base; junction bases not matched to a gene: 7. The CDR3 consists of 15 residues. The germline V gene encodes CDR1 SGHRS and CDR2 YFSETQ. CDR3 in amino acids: CASSTSPSGSYEQYF. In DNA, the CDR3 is TGCGCCAGCAGCACGAGCCCTAGCGGGTCCTACGAGCAGTACTTC.

This CDR3 reads CASSQAGQAFNSPLHF. DNA for the CDR3: TGTGCCAGCAGCCAAGCGGGACAGGCCTTTAATTCACCCCTCCACTTT. This sequence joins TRBV14 and TRBJ1-6, with 8 bases matching TRBD1. The CDR3 is 16 residues long. The junction had 5 bases not matched to a gene; V was cut back by 1 base and J by 6 bases. Germline-derived CDR1 and CDR2 are SGHDN and FVKESK.

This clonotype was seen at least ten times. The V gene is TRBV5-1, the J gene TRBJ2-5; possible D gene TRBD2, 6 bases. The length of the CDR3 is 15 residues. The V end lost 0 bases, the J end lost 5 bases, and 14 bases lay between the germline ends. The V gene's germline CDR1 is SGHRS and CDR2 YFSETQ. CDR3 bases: TGCGCCAGCAGCTTGGGTCGTGGAGGGTCGGAGACCCAGTACTTC. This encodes CASSLGRGGSETQYF. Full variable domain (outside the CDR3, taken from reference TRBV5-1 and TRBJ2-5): KAGVTQTPRYLIKTRGQQVTLSCSPISGHRSVSWYQQTPGQGLQFLFEYFSETQRNKGNFPGRFSGRQFSNSRSEMNVSTLELGDSALYLCASSLGRGGSETQYFGPGTRLLVL.

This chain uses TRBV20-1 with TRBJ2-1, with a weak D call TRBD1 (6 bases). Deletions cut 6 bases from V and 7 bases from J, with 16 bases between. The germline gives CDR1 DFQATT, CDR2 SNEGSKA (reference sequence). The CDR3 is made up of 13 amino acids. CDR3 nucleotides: TGCAGTGCCCCGGACAGTCGCGCTAATGAGCAGTTCTTC. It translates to CSAPDSRANEQFF.

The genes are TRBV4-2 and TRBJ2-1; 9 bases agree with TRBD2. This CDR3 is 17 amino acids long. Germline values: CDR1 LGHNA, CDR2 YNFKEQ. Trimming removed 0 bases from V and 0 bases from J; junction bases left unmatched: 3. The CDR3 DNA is TGTGCCAGCAGCCAAGAGGCTAGCGGGGTCTCCTACAATGAGCAGTTCTTC. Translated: CASSQEASGVSYNEQFF.